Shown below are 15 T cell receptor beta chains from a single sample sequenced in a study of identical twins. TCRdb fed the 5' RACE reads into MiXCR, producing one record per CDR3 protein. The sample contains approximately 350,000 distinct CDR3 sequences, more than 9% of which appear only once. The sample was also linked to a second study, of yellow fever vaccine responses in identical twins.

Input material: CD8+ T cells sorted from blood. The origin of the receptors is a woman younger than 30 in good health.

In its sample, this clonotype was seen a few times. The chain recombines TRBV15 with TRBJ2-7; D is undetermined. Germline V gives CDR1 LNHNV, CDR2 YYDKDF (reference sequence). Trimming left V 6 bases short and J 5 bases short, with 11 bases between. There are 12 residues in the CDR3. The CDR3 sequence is CATRTSLDEQYV. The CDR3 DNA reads TGTGCCACCAGGACAAGTTTGGACGAGCAGTACGTC.

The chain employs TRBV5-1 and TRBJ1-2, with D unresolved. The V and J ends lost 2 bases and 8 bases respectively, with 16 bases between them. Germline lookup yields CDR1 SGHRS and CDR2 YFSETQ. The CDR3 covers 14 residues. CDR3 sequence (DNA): TGCGCCAGCAGCTTTGGAGAAAGTGTCGGGGGCTACACCTTC. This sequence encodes CASSFGESVGGYTF.

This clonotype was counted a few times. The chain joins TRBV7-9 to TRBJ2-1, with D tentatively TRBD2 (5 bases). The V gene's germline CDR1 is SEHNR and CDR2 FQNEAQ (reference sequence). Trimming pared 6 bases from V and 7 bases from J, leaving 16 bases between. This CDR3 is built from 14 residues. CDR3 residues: CASSTKTTGNEQFF. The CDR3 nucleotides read TGTGCCAGCAGTACTAAAACGACGGGGAATGAGCAGTTCTTC.

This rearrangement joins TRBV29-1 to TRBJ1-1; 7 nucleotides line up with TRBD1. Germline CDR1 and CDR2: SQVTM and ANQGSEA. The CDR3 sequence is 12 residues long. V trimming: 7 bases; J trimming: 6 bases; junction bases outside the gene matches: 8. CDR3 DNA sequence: TGCAGCGCCTTGACAGGGATCCCTGAAGCTTTCTTT. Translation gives CSALTGIPEAFF.

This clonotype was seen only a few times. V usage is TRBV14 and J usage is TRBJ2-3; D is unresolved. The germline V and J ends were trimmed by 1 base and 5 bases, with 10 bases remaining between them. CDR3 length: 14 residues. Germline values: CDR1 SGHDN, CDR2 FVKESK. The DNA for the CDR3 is TGTGCCAGCAGCCAAGTCTACGGCGGAGATACGCAGTATTTT. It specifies CASSQVYGGDTQYF.

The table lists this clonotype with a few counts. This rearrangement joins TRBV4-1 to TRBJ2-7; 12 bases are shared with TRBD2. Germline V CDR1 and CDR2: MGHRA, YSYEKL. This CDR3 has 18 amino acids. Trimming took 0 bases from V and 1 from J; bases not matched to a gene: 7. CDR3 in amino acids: CASSQENRLAGESYEQYF. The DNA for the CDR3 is TGCGCCAGCAGCCAAGAGAACCGACTAGCGGGAGAGTCCTACGAGCAGTACTTC.

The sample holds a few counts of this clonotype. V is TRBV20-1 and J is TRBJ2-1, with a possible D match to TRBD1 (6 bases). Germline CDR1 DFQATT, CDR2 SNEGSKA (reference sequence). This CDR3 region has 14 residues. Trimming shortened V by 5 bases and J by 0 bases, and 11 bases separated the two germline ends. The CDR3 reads CSAETGSSYNEQFF. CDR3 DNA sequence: TGCAGTGCTGAAACAGGGAGCTCCTACAATGAGCAGTTCTTC.

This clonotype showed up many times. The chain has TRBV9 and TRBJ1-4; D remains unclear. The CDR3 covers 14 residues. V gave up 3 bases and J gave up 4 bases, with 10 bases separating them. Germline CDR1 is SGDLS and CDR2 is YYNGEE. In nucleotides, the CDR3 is TGTGCCAGCAGCGAGGGATGGGGTAATGAAAAACTGTTTTTT. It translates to CASSEGWGNEKLFF.

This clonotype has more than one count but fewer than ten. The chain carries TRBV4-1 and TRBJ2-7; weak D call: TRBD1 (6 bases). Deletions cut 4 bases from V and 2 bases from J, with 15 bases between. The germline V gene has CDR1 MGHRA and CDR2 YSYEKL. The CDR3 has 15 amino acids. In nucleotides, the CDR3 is TGCGCCAGCAGCCTCCGGGACACGGGTGCCTACGAGCAGTACGTC. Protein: CASSLRDTGAYEQYV.

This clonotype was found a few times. The CDR3 nucleotides read TGCGCCAGCAGCAGAGACAGCTACGAGAATGAAAAACTGTTTTTT. Residues: CASSRDSYENEKLFF. The chain couples TRBV5-1 to TRBJ1-4; D is perhaps TRBD1 (5 bases). This CDR3 is built from 15 residues. V shed 4 bases and J shed 5 bases, with 15 bases lying between them. Germline values: CDR1 SGHRS, CDR2 YFSETQ.

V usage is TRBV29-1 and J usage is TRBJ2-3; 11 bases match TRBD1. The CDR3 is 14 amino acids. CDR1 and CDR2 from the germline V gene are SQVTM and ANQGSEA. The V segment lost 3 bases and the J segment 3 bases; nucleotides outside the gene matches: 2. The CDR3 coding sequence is TGCAGCGTTGAGGACAGGGGGCGGACAGATACGCAGTATTTT. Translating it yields CSVEDRGRTDTQYF.

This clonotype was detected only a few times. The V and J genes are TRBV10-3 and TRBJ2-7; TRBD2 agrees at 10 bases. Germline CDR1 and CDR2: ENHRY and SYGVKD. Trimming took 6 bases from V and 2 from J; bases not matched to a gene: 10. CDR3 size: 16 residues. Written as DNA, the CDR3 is TGTGCCATCAGCCTTACGAGCGGGAGGGCACCCTACGAGCAGTACTTC. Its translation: CAISLTSGRAPYEQYF.

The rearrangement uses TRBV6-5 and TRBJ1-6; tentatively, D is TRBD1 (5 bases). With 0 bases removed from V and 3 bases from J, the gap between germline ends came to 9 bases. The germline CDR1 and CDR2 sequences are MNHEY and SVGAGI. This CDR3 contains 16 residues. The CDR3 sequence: CASSYSGESYNSPLHF. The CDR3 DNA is TGTGCCAGCAGTTACTCGGGGGAGAGCTATAATTCACCCCTCCACTTT.

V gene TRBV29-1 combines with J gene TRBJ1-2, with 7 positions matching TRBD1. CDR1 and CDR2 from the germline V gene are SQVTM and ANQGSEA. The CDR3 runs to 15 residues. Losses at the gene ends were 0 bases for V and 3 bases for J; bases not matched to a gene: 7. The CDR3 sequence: CSVEDRSGTDYGYTF. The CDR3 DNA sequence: TGCAGCGTTGAAGATCGTTCAGGGACAGACTATGGCTACACCTTC.

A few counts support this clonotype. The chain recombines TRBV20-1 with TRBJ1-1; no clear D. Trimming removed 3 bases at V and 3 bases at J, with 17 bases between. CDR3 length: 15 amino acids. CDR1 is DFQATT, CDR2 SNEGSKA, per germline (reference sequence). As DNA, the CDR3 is TGCAGTGCTAGCTACCGGGGTCCCGGGGACACTGAAGCTTTCTTT. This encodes CSASYRGPGDTEAFF.